This T cell receptor (beta chain) was retrieved from a study of CD8 T cells in Susac syndrome (dated by TCRdb to the late 2010s). With regard to the full study: Repertoire sequencing was used to test whether CD8+ T cell activation and differentiation in Susac syndrome was antigen driven.

Peripheral blood CD8+ and CD4+ T cells from healthy donors, Susac syndrome patients and multiple sclerosis patients were profiled by high-throughput TCR beta sequencing. The multiple sclerosis controls were treatment-naive patients who had stable or active relapsing-remitting disease and met the revised McDonald criteria. Bulk CD8+ and CD4+ T cells were purified magnetically by negative isolation, whereas CD8+ TEMRA cells were enriched by FACS. Blood was drawn into EDTA tubes, processed within 24 hours, and PBMCs were isolated by density gradient centrifugation. PBMCs intended for TCR sequencing were frozen in liquid nitrogen and were later thawed in a 37 degrees C water bath. A purity of at least 90% was achieved for sorted or isolated CD4+, CD8+ and CD8+ TEMRA cells. RNA was extracted using the RNeasy kit, and about 0.5 to 1 ug of the RNA was reverse transcribed with random hexamers. TCR beta CDR3 regions were amplified with the immunoSEQ multiplex PCR assay covering 54 Vbeta and 13 Jbeta segments. Bias from PCR amplification was corrected by using a synthetic template baseline for primer optimization and for computational correction. The source study handled its data this way. Only productive sequences were kept, with reads annotated to V, D and J genes according to IMGT and analyzed in immunoSEQ Analyzer. To calculate clonality, Shannon entropy was normalized by log2 of the number of productive unique sequences and then subtracted from one. For each patient and control, public and private clones were evaluated among the 100 most prevalent clones. Susac-specific clones were defined as absent from healthy and MS cohorts, 1052 published viral clones and other ImmuneACCESS disease sequences. TCRdb reanalyzed the raw reads on its own, using fastp at Q25 for trimming and MiXCR for clone calling, and kept in-frame beta chains. Rows are unified per CDR3 protein, each entry keeping the most common DNA and genes. For this entry, the V and J calls and clone size follow TCRdb and not the study's own pipeline. In this sample the table shows about 180,000 distinct CDR3 sequences, about 94% of which occur a single time. The top ten hold approximately 0.1% of the sample.

On this clonotype: Its antigen is not yet known. Base qualities are not recorded, but no much larger clone differs from it by a single base.

Broad study findings and their caveats: The number of individuals in the TCR sequencing and HLA analysis was recognized as being relatively small.

Inclusive of the bounding cysteine and phenylalanine, the CDR3 is 14 residues long. Only the CDR3 region is kept as DNA, spanning 42 bases read in frame from base 1. V and J are trimmed by 4 bases and 8 bases, and the gene matches miss 5 bases of the junction. The sequenced material came from CD4+ T cells from PBMCs. The receptor was isolated from a human donor with multiple sclerosis. The chain is made from TRBV12-3 or TRBV12-4 and TRBJ2-1, with 10 central nucleotides matching TRBD2. The DNA sequence is as follows: TGTGCCAGCAGTTCTAGCGGGGGAGTCTATGAGCAGTTCTTC. Protein translation: CASSSSGGVYEQFF.